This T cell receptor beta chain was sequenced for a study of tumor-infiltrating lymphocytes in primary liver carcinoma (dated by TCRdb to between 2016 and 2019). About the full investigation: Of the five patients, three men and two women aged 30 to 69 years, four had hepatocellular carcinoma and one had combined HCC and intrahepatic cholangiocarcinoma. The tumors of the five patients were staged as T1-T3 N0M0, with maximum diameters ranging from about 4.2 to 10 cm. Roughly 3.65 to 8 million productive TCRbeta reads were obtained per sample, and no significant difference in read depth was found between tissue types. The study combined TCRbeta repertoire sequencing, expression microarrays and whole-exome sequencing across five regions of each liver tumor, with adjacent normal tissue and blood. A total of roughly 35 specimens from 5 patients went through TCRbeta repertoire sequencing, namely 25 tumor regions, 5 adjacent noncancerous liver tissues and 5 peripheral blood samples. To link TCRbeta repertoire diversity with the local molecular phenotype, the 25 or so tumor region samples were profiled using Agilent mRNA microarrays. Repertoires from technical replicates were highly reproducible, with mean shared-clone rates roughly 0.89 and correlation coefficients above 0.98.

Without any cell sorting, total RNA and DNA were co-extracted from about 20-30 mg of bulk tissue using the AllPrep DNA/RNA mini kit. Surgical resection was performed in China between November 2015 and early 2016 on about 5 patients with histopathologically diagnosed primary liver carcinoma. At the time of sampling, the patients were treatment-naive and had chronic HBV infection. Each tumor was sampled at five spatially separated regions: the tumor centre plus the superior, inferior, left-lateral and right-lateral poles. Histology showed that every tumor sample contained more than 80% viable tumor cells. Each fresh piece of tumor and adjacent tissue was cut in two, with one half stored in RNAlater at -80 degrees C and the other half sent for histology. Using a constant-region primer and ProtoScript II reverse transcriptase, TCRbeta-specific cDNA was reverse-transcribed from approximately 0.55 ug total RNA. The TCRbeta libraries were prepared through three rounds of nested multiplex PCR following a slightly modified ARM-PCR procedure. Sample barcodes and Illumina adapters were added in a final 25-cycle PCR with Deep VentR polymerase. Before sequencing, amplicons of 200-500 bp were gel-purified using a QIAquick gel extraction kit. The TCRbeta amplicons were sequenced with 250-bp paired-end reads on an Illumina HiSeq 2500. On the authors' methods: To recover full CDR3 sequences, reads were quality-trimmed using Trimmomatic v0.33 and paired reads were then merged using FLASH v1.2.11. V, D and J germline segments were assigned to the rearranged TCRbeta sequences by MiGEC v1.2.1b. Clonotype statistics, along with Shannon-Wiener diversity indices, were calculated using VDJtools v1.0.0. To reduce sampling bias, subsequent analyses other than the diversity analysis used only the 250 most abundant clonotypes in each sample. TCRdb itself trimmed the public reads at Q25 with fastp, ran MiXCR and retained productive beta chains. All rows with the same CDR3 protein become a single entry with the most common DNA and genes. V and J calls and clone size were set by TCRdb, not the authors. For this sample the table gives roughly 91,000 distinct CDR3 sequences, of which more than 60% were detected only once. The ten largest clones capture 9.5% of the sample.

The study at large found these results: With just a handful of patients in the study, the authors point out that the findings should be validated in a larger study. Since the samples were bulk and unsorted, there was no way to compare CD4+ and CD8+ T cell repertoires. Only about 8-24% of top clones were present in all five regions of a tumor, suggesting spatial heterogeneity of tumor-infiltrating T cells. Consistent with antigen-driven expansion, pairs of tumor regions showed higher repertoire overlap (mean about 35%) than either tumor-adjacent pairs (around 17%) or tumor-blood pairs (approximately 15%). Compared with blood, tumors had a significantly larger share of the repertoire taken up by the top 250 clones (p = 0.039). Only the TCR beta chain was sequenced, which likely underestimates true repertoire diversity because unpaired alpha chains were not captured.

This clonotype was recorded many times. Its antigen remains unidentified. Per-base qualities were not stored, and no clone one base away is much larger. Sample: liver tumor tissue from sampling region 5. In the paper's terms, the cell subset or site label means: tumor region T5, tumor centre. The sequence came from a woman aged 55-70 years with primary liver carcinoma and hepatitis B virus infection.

The DNA sequence follows: TGTGCCAGCAGCCTAACTCCGGGACAGGGGTACTATGGCTACACCTTC. Its amino acids are CASSLTPGQGYYGYTF. The sequence joins TRBV12-3 or TRBV12-4 to TRBJ1-2, with TRBD1 identical over 10 junction bases. The CDR3 covers 16 residues, taking in both the cysteine and the phenylalanine. Only the CDR3 DNA stays, 48 bases, in frame from base 1. At the junction V is shortened by 6 bases and J by 3 bases; bases outside the gene matches: 10.